Listed below are T cell receptor beta chains from one sample, sequenced in a study of T cells in Graves' hyperthyroidism and ophthalmopathy. TCRdb fed the multiplex PCR reads into MiXCR, producing one record per CDR3 protein. This sample has 730,000 or so distinct CDR3 sequences; about 19% occur once, and the top ten carry over 15%. Sequences were obtained from blood. The receptors here all came from a woman between 50 and 59 years old with Graves' hyperthyroidism that later progressed to Graves' ophthalmopathy. The CDR3 runs from the conserved cysteine through the conserved F or W. Each record gives: J gene, D gene, clone size, V gene, CDR3 protein, CDR3 DNA. A D gene is named only where the DNA matches it firmly. The size field is filled for only some rows; it gives once, few, many or a size class.

>TRBJ2-3|TRBD1|NA|TRBV12-3/TRBV12-4
CASSTKTGGPRDTQYF
TGTGCCAGCAGTACCAAGACAGGGGGCCCACGAGATACGCAGTATTTT
>TRBJ2-5|NA|many|TRBV11-2
CASSLRNQETQYF
TGTGCCAGCAGCTTACGGAACCAAGAGACCCAGTACTTC
>TRBJ2-3|TRBD2|few|TRBV7-6
CASSYLSGVQDTQYF
TGTGCCAGCAGCTATCTTAGCGGGGTACAAGATACGCAGTATTTT
>TRBJ2-7|TRBD1|many|TRBV7-6
CASSLASLTGGHEQYF
TGTGCCAGCAGCTTAGCGAGCCTAACAGGGGGTCACGAGCAGTACTTC
>TRBJ2-1|NA|many|TRBV9
CASSQSAGLNNEQFF
TGTGCCAGCTCACAGTCCGCCGGCCTGAACAATGAGCAGTTCTTC
>TRBJ2-5|TRBD2|many|TRBV2
CASSESQTSGGAKTQYF
TGTGCCAGCAGTGAAAGCCAGACTAGCGGGGGGGCGAAGACCCAGTACTTC
>TRBJ1-5|NA|many|TRBV12-3/TRBV12-4
CASSDRPNSNQPQHF
TGTGCCAGCAGTGACAGGCCGAATAGCAATCAGCCCCAGCATTTT
>TRBJ2-1|TRBD2|few|TRBV6-6
CASSYSIAGGPINEQFF
TGTGCCAGCAGTTACTCCATCGCGGGGGGGCCAATCAATGAGCAGTTCTTC
>TRBJ1-1|NA|NA|TRBV12-3/TRBV12-4
CASSHPAGRTEAFF
TGTGCCAGCAGTCACCCGGCAGGGAGGACTGAAGCTTTCTTT
>TRBJ2-5|NA|few|TRBV7-9
CASSSGGVLGETQYF
TGTGCCAGCAGCTCAGGGGGGGTATTGGGAGAGACCCAGTACTTC
>TRBJ2-7|NA|NA|TRBV6-2/TRBV6-3
CAISESFSTYEQYF
TGTGCCATCAGTGAGTCGTTCAGTACCTACGAGCAGTACTTC
>TRBJ1-3|NA|few|TRBV15
CATSTIGGSGNTIYF
TGTGCCACCAGTACTATAGGGGGGTCTGGAAACACCATATATTTT
>TRBJ2-2|TRBD2|NA|TRBV19
CASSIIAGGPKDTGELFF
TGTGCCAGTAGTATCATAGCGGGGGGGCCTAAGGACACCGGGGAGCTGTTTTTT
>TRBJ1-2|NA|NA|TRBV10-3
CAVHDGNYGYTF
TGTGCCGTCCACGATGGTAACTATGGCTACACCTTC
>TRBJ2-4|NA|many|TRBV13
CASSPPAKNIQYF
TGTGCCAGCAGCCCCCCCGCCAAAAACATTCAGTACTTC
>TRBJ2-1|NA|NA|TRBV7-3
CASSFSLRSSYNEQFF
TGTGCCAGCAGCTTTTCGCTACGGTCCTCCTACAATGAGCAGTTCTTC
>TRBJ1-2|NA|many|TRBV30
CAWRQVTGYTF
TGTGCCTGGAGACAGGTGACTGGCTACACCTTC
>TRBJ1-1|TRBD1|NA|TRBV19
CASSSGTGGPVNTEAFF
TGTGCCAGTAGTTCCGGGACAGGGGGCCCCGTCAACACTGAAGCTTTCTTT
>TRBJ2-2|TRBD2|many|TRBV5-4
CASSLIAGETGELFF
TGTGCCAGCAGCTTAATAGCGGGTGAAACCGGGGAGCTGTTTTTT
>TRBJ2-7|TRBD1|NA|TRBV11-3
CASSKGTAYEQYF
TGTGCCAGCAGCAAGGGGACAGCGTACGAGCAGTACTTC
>TRBJ1-2|TRBD1|few|TRBV9
CASSVAAGGHYGYTF
TGTGCCAGCAGCGTAGCGGCAGGGGGTCACTATGGCTACACCTTC
>TRBJ1-4|NA|once|TRBV6-1
CASSVLSINLELFF
TGTGCCAGCAGTGTTCTGTCAATTAATCTGGAACTGTTTTTT
>TRBJ2-7|NA|many|TRBV12-3/TRBV12-4
CASRAGQLESYEQYF
TGTGCCAGCAGGGCTGGACAGCTGGAATCCTACGAGCAGTACTTC
>TRBJ1-2|NA|many|TRBV28
CASSFPSRHSYGYTF
TGTGCCAGCAGTTTTCCCTCCCGGCACAGTTATGGCTACACCTTC
>TRBJ1-5|TRBD1|NA|TRBV19
CASTRQGDQPQHF
TGTGCCAGTACCAGACAGGGGGATCAGCCCCAGCATTTT
>TRBJ1-1|TRBD1|many|TRBV19
CASRGRDREATEAFF
TGTGCCAGTAGGGGCCGGGACAGGGAGGCCACTGAAGCTTTCTTT
>TRBJ2-7|NA|many|TRBV7-6
CASSLVGVWNEQYF
TGTGCCAGCAGCTTAGTCGGGGTTTGGAACGAGCAGTACTTC
>TRBJ2-1|NA|NA|TRBV7-9
CASSPRGTETSNEQFF
TGTGCCAGCAGCCCACGGGGGACAGAGACTTCCAATGAGCAGTTCTTC
>TRBJ1-5|TRBD1|few|TRBV27
CASSLQGVGQPQHF
TGTGCCAGCAGTTTACAGGGGGTGGGTCAGCCCCAGCATTTT
>TRBJ1-1|NA|few|TRBV6-1
CASRASDGAPTEAFF
TGTGCCAGCAGGGCCTCCGATGGGGCGCCAACTGAAGCTTTCTTT
>TRBJ1-1|TRBD1|NA|TRBV19
CASSPDRVGTEAFF
TGTGCCAGTAGTCCGGACAGGGTAGGGACTGAAGCTTTCTTT
>TRBJ1-1|NA|many|TRBV18
CASSPPSASFSNTEAFF
TGTGCCAGCTCACCACCCTCAGCTAGTTTCTCGAACACTGAAGCTTTCTTT
>TRBJ1-6|TRBD1|NA|TRBV7-8
CASSATGLDRSSPLHF
TGTGCCAGCAGCGCGACAGGGCTGGATAGGAGTTCACCCCTCCACTTT
>TRBJ2-1|NA|many|TRBV7-3
CASSPHPGAGEQFF
TGTGCCAGCAGCCCACACCCTGGCGCTGGTGAGCAGTTCTTC
>TRBJ1-2|NA|many|TRBV4-1
CASSQDGVAGYTF
TGCGCCAGCAGCCAAGATGGGGTAGCTGGCTACACCTTC
>TRBJ2-1|NA|many|TRBV5-5
CASSRLGDEQFF
TGTGCCAGCAGCCGGCTAGGCGATGAGCAGTTCTTC
>TRBJ2-1|TRBD2|NA|TRBV7-3
CASSLLAGGLNEQFF
TGTGCCAGCAGCTTACTAGCGGGGGGCCTCAATGAGCAGTTCTTC
>TRBJ1-5|TRBD1|NA|TRBV19
CASRDREHQPQHF
TGTGCCAGTAGGGACAGGGAGCATCAGCCCCAGCATTTT
>TRBJ2-7|NA|few|TRBV7-8
CASSPYADEQYF
TGTGCCAGCAGCCCCTACGCCGACGAGCAGTACTTC
>TRBJ2-3|TRBD2|many|TRBV12-3/TRBV12-4
CASSPEGYSGGPLSTDTQYF
TGTGCCAGCAGTCCTGAAGGATATAGCGGGGGCCCCCTTAGCACAGATACGCAGTATTTT
>TRBJ2-2|NA|NA|TRBV6-1
CASSYWGVGTGELFF
TGTGCCAGCAGTTATTGGGGGGTAGGGACCGGGGAGCTGTTTTTT